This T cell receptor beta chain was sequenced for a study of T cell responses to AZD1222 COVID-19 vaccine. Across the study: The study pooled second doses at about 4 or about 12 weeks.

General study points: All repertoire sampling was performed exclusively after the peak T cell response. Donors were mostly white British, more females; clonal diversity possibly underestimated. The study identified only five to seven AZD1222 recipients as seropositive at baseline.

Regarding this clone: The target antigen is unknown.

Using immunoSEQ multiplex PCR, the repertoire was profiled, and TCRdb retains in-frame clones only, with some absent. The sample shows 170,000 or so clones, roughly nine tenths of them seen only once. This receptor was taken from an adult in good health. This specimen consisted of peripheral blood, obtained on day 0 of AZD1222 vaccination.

The chain's CDR3 is CATSRGLALSTDTQYF. The CDR3 nucleotides read TGTGCCACCAGCAGAGGGTTAGCGCTTAGCACAGATACGCAGTATTTT. This chain links TRBV15 with TRBJ2-3; maybe TRBD2 (5 bases). The CDR3 extends over 16 amino acids. The V end lost 1 base, the J end lost 0 bases, and 11 bases lay between the germline ends. The germline V gene has CDR1 LNHNV and CDR2 YYDKDF (reference sequence).